This T cell receptor beta chain is drawn from a study of cytomegalovirus exposure and HLA in healthy donors. Broader study findings: A reported reduction in N-insertions relative to the approximately 640-donor mean was seen in an Asian-associated ancestry cluster in a later analysis.

Vbeta (60) and Jbeta (13) primers were used in the PCR. Assay: immunoSEQ multiplex PCR; the TCRdb copy retains only in-frame clones and omits some. This table has 190,000 or so clones, roughly four fifths appearing once. In germline, CDR1 is SGHAT, CDR2 FQNNGV. The CDR3 is made up of 14 amino acids. With V trimmed by 6 bases and J by 4 bases, 7 bases remained unmatched. Points on this clone: As yet, its antigen is unknown.

This chain joins TRBV11-2 and TRBJ1-2; 8 positions match TRBD1. Sequencing was performed on PBMCs. This TCR derives from a man aged 45 to 65 in good health and CMV-seronegative. CDR3 DNA sequence: TGTGCCAGCAGACCAGGGGGCACTCGCTATGGCTACACCTTC. Its translation: CASRPGGTRYGYTF.